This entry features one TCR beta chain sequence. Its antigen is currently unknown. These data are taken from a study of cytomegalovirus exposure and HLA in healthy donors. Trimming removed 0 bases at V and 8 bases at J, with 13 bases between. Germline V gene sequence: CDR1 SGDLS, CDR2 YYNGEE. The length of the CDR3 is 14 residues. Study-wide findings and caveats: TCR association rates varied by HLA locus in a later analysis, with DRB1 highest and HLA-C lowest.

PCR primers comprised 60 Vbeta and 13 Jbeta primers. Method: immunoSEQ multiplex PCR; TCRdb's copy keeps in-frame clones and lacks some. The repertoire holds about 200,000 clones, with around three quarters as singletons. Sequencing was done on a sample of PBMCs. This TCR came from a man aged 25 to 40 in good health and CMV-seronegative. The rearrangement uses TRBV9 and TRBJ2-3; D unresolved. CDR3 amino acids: CASSVVNGEGTQYF. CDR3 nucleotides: TGTGCCAGCAGCGTAGTTAATGGAGAAGGTACGCAGTATTTT.